The rows below give T cell receptor beta chains drawn from one sample of a study of blood T cell repertoires in COVID-19. TCRdb's table, derived via immunoSEQ multiplex PCR, lists solely in-frame clones and lacks some. The repertoire consists of 130,000 to 150,000 clones, with around 81% occurring once and the leading ten covering 3%. Sequenced input: peripheral blood. Receptors originate from a woman aged 35 to 49 with active or convalescent COVID-19. Both conserved end residues are part of each CDR3. Fields, in order: D gene, V gene, clone size, J gene, CDR3 DNA, CDR3 protein. D genes are given only for firm matches. Part of the rows lack a size; the others show once, few, many or a class for expanded clones.

NA,TRBV5-1,NA,TRBJ1-1,TGCGCCAGCAGCTCACAACCAGCAACTGGGCGAACTGAAGCTTTCTTT,CASSSQPATGRTEAFF
TRBD2,TRBV9,once,TRBJ2-5,TGTGCCAGCAGCAAAACTAGCGGACAAGAGACCCAGTACTTC,CASSKTSGQETQYF
TRBD1,TRBV9,NA,TRBJ1-3,TGTGCCAGCAGCCTGGGACAGGGGGGAGTTCGGGGAAACACCATATATTTT,CASSLGQGGVRGNTIYF
NA,TRBV6-6,NA,TRBJ1-3,TGTGCCAGCACCACAGATACAGGGTGGGGAAACACCATATATTTT,CASTTDTGWGNTIYF
TRBD1,TRBV6-5,NA,TRBJ1-1,TGTGCCAGCAATATAGGACAGGACGGGACTGAAGCTTTCTTT,CASNIGQDGTEAFF
NA,TRBV6-2/TRBV6-3,few,TRBJ1-2,TGTGCCAGCAGCCCTACAGGGATCTATGGCTACACCTTC,CASSPTGIYGYTF
TRBD1,TRBV29-1,NA,TRBJ1-4,TGCAGCGTTAGGGGACAGGGCAATGAAAAACTGTTTTTT,CSVRGQGNEKLFF
NA,TRBV18,NA,TRBJ2-3,TGTGCCAGCTCCCCCGACCAGCGACCGACAGTCTCAAGCACAGATACGCAGTATTTT,CASSPDQRPTVSSTDTQYF
TRBD1,TRBV19,NA,TRBJ1-3,TGTGCCAGTATTGACAGGGGTAGATCTGGAAACACCATATATTTT,CASIDRGRSGNTIYF
NA,TRBV7-9,few,TRBJ1-6,TGTGCCAGCAGCTTAGCGAGGCAGCCCGGAAATTCACCCCTCCACTTT,CASSLARQPGNSPLHF
TRBD1,TRBV2,NA,TRBJ1-4,TGTGCCAGCAGATACAGGGGGGCGCGGAATGAAAAACTGTTTTTT,CASRYRGARNEKLFF
NA,TRBV7-2,NA,TRBJ2-1,TGTGCCAGCAGCCGTAGCAGCCCCCTCTACAATGAGCAGTTCTTC,CASSRSSPLYNEQFF
NA,TRBV20-1,once,TRBJ1-6,TGCAGTGCTAGTCTGGGCAGGCCGAATTCACCCCTCCACTTT,CSASLGRPNSPLHF
TRBD1,TRBV28,NA,TRBJ1-2,TGTGCCAGCAGTTCCCCCCCGACAGGGAGGTATGGCTACACCTTC,CASSSPPTGRYGYTF
NA,TRBV2,NA,TRBJ1-5,TGTGCCAGCAAGCGTATCGGGGGCAATCAGCCCCAGCATTTT,CASKRIGGNQPQHF
TRBD1,TRBV4-1,NA,TRBJ1-4,TGCGCCAGCAGCCCGAGGACAGGGGGCGAAGGTGAAAAACTGTTTTTT,CASSPRTGGEGEKLFF
NA,TRBV28,once,TRBJ1-2,TGTGCCAGCAGTTTGTTACAGCGGTATGGCTACACCTTC,CASSLLQRYGYTF
TRBD1,TRBV28,once,TRBJ2-7,TGTGCCAGCAGCAGTGACAGGGAACGAGTACCCTCCTACGAGCAGTACTTC,CASSSDRERVPSYEQYF